This record covers a single T cell receptor (beta chain). This entry is derived from a study of T cell responses to AZD1222 COVID-19 vaccine. Sequenced by immunoSEQ multiplex PCR; TCRdb stores in-frame clones only, minus some. The table records over 100,000 clones, 80% to 90% of them present only once. V was shortened by 0 bases and J by 1 base, with 4 bases between the two germline ends. Germline V lookup: CDR1 LGHNA, CDR2 YSLEER. CDR3 length equals 13 residues. The rearrangement joins TRBV4-3 to TRBJ2-7; D gene ambiguous. This receptor was identified in an adult in good health. The sample in question was peripheral blood, obtained on day 0 of AZD1222 vaccination. The CDR3 sequence: CASSQDVSYEQYF. The CDR3 DNA is TGCGCCAGCAGCCAAGACGTTTCCTACGAGCAGTACTTC.